A single TCR beta chain is shown here with its context. Its matching antigen is unknown. This entry is derived from a study of cytomegalovirus exposure and HLA in healthy donors. Points from the study as a whole: Rarity held for most TCR sequences, but there were some public TCRs that occurred in many donors. Earlier analysis found most TCR beta V segments productive about 87% or about 30% of the time.

The CDR3 loop spans 14 amino acids. Germline CDR1 and CDR2: LNHDA and SQIVND (reference sequence). The ends were cut back, 7 bases at V and 8 bases at J, with 18 bases in the middle. PCR primers comprised 60 Vbeta and 13 Jbeta primers. This table comes from immunoSEQ multiplex PCR, and its TCRdb copy is limited to in-frame clones, with some not included. The table has about 43,000 clones, about 80% seen once. V gene TRBV19 combines with J gene TRBJ2-1; maybe TRBD2 (5 bases). The TCR comes from a man aged 25 to 40 in good health and CMV-seronegative. The sample taken for sequencing was PBMCs. DNA of the CDR3: TGTGCCAGTAAGGTGGGAGAGAGGGTCTATGAGCAGTTCTTC. This sequence encodes CASKVGERVYEQFF.